What follows are 5 T cell receptor beta chains derived from one specimen sequenced in a study of regulatory T cells in long-lasting Graves disease. Time point in this sample: persistent/refractory GD, antithyroid drugs over 5 years with positive TRAb. Scientists built the TCR library using RNA that was extracted from PBMCs. The TCR beta library used iRepertoire HTBI primers with Arm-PCR amplification of CDR3. From the multiplex PCR reads, TCRdb called clonotypes with MiXCR, one entry per CDR3 protein. The sample has roughly 490,000 distinct CDR3 sequences; approximately 23% are singletons. The material sequenced was peripheral blood mononuclear cells (PBMCs), taken when the disease was refractory, from a patient treated with antithyroid drugs. The receptors were sampled from a female donor with Graves disease.

This clonotype turned up a few times. The chain couples TRBV30 to TRBJ2-7; D gene unclear. The V end was cut by 0 bases, the J end by 5 bases, with 11 bases between. CDR3 size: 13 residues. Germline-derived CDR1 and CDR2 are GTSNPN and SVGIG (reference sequence). The DNA of the CDR3 is TGTGCCTGGAGTGTTCTCCGTAAGGACGAGCAGTACTTC. Its protein product is CAWSVLRKDEQYF. Variable domain in full (rest from reference TRBV30 and TRBJ2-7): SQTIHQWPATLVQPVGSPLSLECTVEGTSNPNLYWYRQAAGRGLQLLFYSVGIGQISSEVPQNLSASRPQDRQFILSSKKLLLSDSGFYLCAWSVLRKDEQYFGPGTRLTVT.

This clonotype came up many times. V usage is TRBV6-1 and J usage is TRBJ1-2; 7 bases line up with TRBD1. The CDR3 extends over 13 amino acids. CDR1 and CDR2 (germline): MNHNS, SASEGT. The ends lost 3 bases at V and 8 bases at J; junction bases unmatched: 6. The CDR3 is CASSDDRVGGYTF. In DNA, the CDR3 is TGTGCCAGCAGTGATGACAGGGTGGGGGGCTACACCTTC.

A word on this clonotype: A much larger clone lies a single base off, so this may be a read error. The CDR3 DNA reads TGTGCCGGCGGCGTCAGTTCCTCTAGGTATTCTGAAAAACTGTTTTTT. This encodes CAGGVSSSRYSEKLFF. The chain carries TRBV2 and TRBJ1-4, with D uncertain. Trimming stripped 11 bases from V and 7 bases from J, with 26 bases between. CDR1 and CDR2 from the germline V gene are SNHLY and FYNNEI. This CDR3 region has 16 residues.

This clonotype came up many times. The chain joins TRBV6-1 to TRBJ1-1, with a tentative D call TRBD1 (5 bases). Germline V CDR1 and CDR2: MNHNS, SASEGT. V gave up 6 bases and J gave up 3 bases, with 20 bases separating them. This CDR3 contains 16 residues. CDR3 nucleotide sequence: TGTGCCAGCAGGAATGGGGCCGAAGAATGGGACACTGAAGCTTTCTTT. It yields the protein CASRNGAEEWDTEAFF.

This sequence joins TRBV4-1 and TRBJ1-1, with 7 nucleotides matching TRBD1. With 1 base clipped from V and 5 bases from J, the junction kept 13 bases outside the gene matches. Per the germline V gene, CDR1 is MGHRA and CDR2 is YSYEKL. The CDR3 runs 17 residues. The CDR3 DNA reads as TGCGCCAGCAGCCAAGTGAGAGGGGGCGATATAGTAACTGAAGCTTTCTTT. Encoded protein: CASSQVRGGDIVTEAFF.